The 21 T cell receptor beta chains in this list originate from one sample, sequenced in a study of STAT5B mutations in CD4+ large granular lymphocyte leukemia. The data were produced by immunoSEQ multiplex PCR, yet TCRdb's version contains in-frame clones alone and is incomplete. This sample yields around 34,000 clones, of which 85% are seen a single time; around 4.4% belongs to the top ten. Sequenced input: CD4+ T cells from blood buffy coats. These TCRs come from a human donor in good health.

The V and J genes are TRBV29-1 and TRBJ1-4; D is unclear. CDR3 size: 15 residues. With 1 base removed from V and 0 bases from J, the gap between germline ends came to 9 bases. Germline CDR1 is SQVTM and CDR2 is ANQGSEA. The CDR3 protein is CSVEGIDATNEKLFF. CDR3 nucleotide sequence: TGCAGCGTTGAAGGAATCGATGCAACTAATGAAAAACTGTTTTTT.

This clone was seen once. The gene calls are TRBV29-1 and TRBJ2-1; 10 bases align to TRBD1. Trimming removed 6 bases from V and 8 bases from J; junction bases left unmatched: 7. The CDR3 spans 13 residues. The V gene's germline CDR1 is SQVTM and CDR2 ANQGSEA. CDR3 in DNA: TGCAGCGTATTCGGGACAGGGGTTGATGAGCAGTTCTTC. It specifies CSVFGTGVDEQFF.

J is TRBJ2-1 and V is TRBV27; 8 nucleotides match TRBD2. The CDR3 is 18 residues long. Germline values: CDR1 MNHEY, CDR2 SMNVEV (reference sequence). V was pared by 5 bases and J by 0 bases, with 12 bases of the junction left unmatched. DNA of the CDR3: TGTGCCAGCAGTAAATCAACCTCCGGGACTAGCTCCTACAATGAGCAGTTCTTC. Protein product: CASSKSTSGTSSYNEQFF.

In nucleotides, the CDR3 is TGTGCCAGCAGCTTAAGAACTGGGAAATCCTACAATGAGCAGTTCTTC. Its protein is CASSLRTGKSYNEQFF. This chain links TRBV7-8 with TRBJ2-1; D gene unclear. V lost 2 bases and J 1 base, leaving 12 bases between the germline ends. The CDR3 covers 16 residues. Germline-derived CDR1 and CDR2 are SGHVS and FQNEAQ.

The CDR3 is CASRAGGRGNNEKLFF. The CDR3 DNA follows: TGTGCCAGCAGAGCAGGGGGGCGCGGGAATAATGAAAAACTGTTTTTT. This chain links TRBV2 with TRBJ1-4, with 7 bases lining up with TRBD1. The CDR3 has 16 amino acids. Germline V gene data show CDR1 as SNHLY and CDR2 as FYNNEI. With V trimmed by 6 bases and J by 4 bases, 11 bases remained unmatched.

The DNA of the CDR3 is TGTGCCAGCAGCTTAGCCGTAGGATCGAACACTGAAGCTTTCTTT. Translated, it gives CASSLAVGSNTEAFF. The chain couples TRBV7-9 to TRBJ1-1; D is ambiguous. Germline CDR1 SEHNR, CDR2 FQNEAQ (reference sequence). The V end lost 0 bases, the J end lost 1 base, and 9 bases lay between the germline ends. The CDR3 sequence is 15 residues long.

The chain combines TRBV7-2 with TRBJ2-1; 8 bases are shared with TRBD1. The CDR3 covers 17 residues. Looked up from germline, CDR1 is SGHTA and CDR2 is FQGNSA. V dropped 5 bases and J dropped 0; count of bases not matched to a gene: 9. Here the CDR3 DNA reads TGTGCCAGCAGCCAAAGCAGGGGGCTGAGCTCCTACAATGAGCAGTTCTTC. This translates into CASSQSRGLSSYNEQFF.

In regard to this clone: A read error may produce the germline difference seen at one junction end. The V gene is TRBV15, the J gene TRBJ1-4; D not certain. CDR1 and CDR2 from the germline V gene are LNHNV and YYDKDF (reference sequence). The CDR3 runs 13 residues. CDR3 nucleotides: TGTGCCACCAGCAGAGGGGGAGTGAAAAAAGTGTTTTTT. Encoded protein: CATSRGGVKKVFF. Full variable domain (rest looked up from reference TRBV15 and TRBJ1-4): DAMVIQNPRYQVTQFGKPVTLSCSQTLNHNVMYWYQQKSSQAPKLLFHYYDKDFNNEADTPDNFQSRRPNTSFCFLDIRSPGLGDTAMYLCATSRGGVKKVFFGSGTQLSVL.

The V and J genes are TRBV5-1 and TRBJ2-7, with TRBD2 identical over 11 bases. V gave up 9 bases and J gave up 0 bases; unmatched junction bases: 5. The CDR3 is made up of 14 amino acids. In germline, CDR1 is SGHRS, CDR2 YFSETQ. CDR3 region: CATRLAGSSYEQYF. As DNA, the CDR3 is TGCGCCACCCGACTAGCGGGGAGCTCCTACGAGCAGTACTTC.

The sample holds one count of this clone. CDR3 in amino acids: CASTPSTDTQYF. Here the CDR3 DNA reads TGCGCCAGCACCCCTAGCACAGATACGCAGTATTTT. The chain couples TRBV10-2 to TRBJ2-3; D not resolved. The CDR3 is 12 residues long. V was cut by 7 bases and J by 0 bases, with 5 bases left in between. Germline CDR1 reads WSHSY; CDR2 reads SAAADI.

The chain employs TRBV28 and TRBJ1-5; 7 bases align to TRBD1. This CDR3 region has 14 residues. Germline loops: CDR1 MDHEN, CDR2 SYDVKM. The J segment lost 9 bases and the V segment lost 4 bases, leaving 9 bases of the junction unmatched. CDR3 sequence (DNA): TGTGCCAGCAGTTGGGACAGTGGGATCAGGCCCCAGCATTTT. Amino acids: CASSWDSGIRPQHF. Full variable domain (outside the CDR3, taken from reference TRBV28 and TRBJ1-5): DVKVTQSSRYLVKRTGEKVFLECVQDMDHENMFWYRQDPGLGLRLIYFSYDVKMKEKGDIPEGYSVSREKKERFSLILESASTNQTSMYLCASSWDSGIRPQHFGDGTRLSIL.

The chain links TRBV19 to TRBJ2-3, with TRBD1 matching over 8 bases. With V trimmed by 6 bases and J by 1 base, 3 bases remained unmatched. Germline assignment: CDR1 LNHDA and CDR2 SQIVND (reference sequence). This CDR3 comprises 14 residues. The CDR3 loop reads CASRMTGGTDTQYF. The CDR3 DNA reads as TGTGCCAGTAGGATGACAGGGGGCACAGATACGCAGTATTTT.

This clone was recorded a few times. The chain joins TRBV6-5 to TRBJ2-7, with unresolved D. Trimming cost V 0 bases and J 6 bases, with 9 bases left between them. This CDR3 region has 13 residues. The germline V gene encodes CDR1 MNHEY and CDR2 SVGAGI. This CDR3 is CASSYSGRSEQYF. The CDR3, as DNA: TGTGCCAGCAGTTACTCGGGAAGGAGCGAGCAGTACTTC.

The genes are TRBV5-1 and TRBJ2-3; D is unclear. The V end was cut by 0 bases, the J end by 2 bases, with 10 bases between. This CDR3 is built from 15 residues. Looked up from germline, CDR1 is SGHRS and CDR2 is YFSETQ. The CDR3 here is CASSLVGLPTDTQYF. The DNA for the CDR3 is TGCGCCAGCAGCTTGGTGGGGTTGCCCACAGATACGCAGTATTTT.

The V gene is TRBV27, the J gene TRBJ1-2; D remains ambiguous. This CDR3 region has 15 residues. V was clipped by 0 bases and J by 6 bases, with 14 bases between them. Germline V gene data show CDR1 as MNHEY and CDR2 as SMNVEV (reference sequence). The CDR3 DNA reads TGTGCCAGCAGTTTATCGCGGTCAGTTACTAATGGCTACACCTTC. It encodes CASSLSRSVTNGYTF.

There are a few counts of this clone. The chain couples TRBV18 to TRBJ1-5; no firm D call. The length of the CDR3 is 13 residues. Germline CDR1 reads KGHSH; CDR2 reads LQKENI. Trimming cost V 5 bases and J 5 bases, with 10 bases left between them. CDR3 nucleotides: TGTGCCAGCTCAAATTTGAGGGATCAGCCCCAGCATTTT. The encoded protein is CASSNLRDQPQHF.

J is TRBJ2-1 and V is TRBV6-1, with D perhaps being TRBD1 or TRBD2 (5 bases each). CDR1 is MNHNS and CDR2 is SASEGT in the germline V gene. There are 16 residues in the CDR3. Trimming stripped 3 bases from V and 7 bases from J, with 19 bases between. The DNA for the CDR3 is TGTGCCAGCAGTGAGACGCCGGGACCTCCTGGGAATGAGCAGTTCTTC. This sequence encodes CASSETPGPPGNEQFF.

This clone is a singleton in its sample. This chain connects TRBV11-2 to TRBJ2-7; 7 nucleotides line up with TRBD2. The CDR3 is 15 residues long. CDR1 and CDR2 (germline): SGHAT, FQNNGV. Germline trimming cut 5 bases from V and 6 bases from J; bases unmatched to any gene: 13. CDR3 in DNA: TGTGCCAGCAGCCTATACGGGACTACCTCTCGCGAGCAGTACTTC. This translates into CASSLYGTTSREQYF.

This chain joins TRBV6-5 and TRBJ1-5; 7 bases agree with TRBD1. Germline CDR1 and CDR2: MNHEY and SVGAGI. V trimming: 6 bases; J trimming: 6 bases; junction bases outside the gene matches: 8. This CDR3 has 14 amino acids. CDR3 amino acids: CASRNRGMSQPQHF. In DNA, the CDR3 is TGTGCCAGCAGGAACAGGGGAATGAGTCAGCCCCAGCATTTT.

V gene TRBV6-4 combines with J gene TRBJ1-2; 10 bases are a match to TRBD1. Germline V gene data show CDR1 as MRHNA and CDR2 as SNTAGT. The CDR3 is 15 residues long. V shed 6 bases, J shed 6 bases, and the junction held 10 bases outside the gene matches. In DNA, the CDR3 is TGTGCCAGCAGGAGGACAGGGGGAGTGGGGCATGGCTACACCTTC. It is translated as CASRRTGGVGHGYTF.

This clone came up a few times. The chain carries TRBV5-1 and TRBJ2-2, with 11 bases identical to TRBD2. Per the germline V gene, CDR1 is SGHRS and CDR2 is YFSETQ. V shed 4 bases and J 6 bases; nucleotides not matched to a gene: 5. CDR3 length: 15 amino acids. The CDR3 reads CASSPSLAGAGELFF. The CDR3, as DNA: TGCGCCAGCAGCCCTTCACTAGCGGGAGCCGGGGAGCTGTTTTTT.